The clone carrying this T cell receptor beta chain turned up a few times. The antigen is unknown. A second PCR of about 6 to 11 cycles used a sample-barcoded 5' primer and a J-beta primer mix. MiXCR was run by TCRdb on the 5' RACE reads, yielding one entry per CDR3 protein. Of roughly 800,000 distinct CDR3 sequences in the sample, 58% were seen once. This record belongs to a study of blood T cells in healthy people across ages. Study-level points and caveats: Estimated diversity, derived from one million T cells, was regarded as an underestimate.

Trimming left V 6 bases short and J 0 bases short, with 12 bases between. The CDR3 sequence is 13 residues long. The germline V gene encodes CDR1 SQVTM and CDR2 ANQGSEA. Aged about 6 to 90, donors were systemically healthy Caucasians from Russia. Every participating donor contributed approximately 9.5 milliliters of peripheral blood through a draw. The rearrangement links TRBV29-1 to TRBJ2-7; D is unresolved. This TCR was recovered from a man aged 30 to 39 in good health. The specimen sequenced was blood. The CDR3 spells CSVLTVNSYEQYF. The CDR3 DNA is TGCAGCGTCTTAACAGTCAACTCCTACGAGCAGTACTTC.